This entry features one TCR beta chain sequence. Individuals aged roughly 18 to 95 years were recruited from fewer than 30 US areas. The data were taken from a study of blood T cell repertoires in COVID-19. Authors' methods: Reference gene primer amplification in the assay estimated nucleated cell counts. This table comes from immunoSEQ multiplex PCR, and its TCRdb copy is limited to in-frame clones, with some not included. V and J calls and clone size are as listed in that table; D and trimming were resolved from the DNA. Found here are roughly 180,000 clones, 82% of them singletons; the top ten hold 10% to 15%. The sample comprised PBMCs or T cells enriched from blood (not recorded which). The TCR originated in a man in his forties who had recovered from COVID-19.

CDR3 sequence: CASSTTEAYTEAFF. Written as DNA, the CDR3 is TGTGCCAGCAGCACCACAGAAGCCTACACTGAAGCTTTCTTT. This rearrangement joins TRBV11-2 to TRBJ1-1; no clear D gene. Germline CDR1 and CDR2: SGHAT and FQNNGV. There are 14 residues in the CDR3. With 5 bases removed from V and 3 bases from J, the gap between germline ends came to 13 bases. Variable domain in full (rest from reference TRBV11-2 and TRBJ1-1): EAGVAQSPRYKIIEKRQSVAFWCNPISGHATLYWYQQILGQGPKLLIQFQNNGVVDDSQLPKDRFSAERLKGVDSTLKIQPAKLEDSAVYLCASSTTEAYTEAFFGQGTRLTVV.